The 21 T cell receptor beta chains listed next were all sequenced from one sample in a study of T-cell memory formation after mild COVID-19. A single record per CDR3 protein comes from TCRdb applying MiXCR to the 5' RACE reads. The profile shows approximately 300,000 distinct CDR3 sequences, roughly a fifth of them singletons. What was sequenced was PBMCs or a T cell subset sorted from them (not recorded which). Source of these receptors: a man younger than 35 who had mild COVID-19 (a few samples of this study predate the infection). Cell type and time point are not known.

J is TRBJ1-2 and V is TRBV15; a weak D match, TRBD1 (6 bases). V lost 0 bases, J lost 8 bases, and 13 bases lay in between. The germline V gene encodes CDR1 LNHNV and CDR2 YYDKDF (reference sequence). The CDR3 has 14 residues. The chain's CDR3 is CATSRDSSRGGYTF. The CDR3 nucleotides read TGTGCCACCAGCAGAGATTCTTCCAGGGGCGGCTACACCTTC.

Only a few counts were recorded for this clonotype. J is TRBJ2-7 and V is TRBV19; 11 bases are shared with TRBD1. Germline V gene lookup returns CDR1 LNHDA and CDR2 SQIVND (reference sequence). The CDR3 length is 17 residues. The trim removed 3 bases at V and 4 bases at J, leaving 11 bases unmatched. Here the CDR3 reads CASSMGVPGQGAYEQYF. The CDR3 nucleotides read TGTGCCAGTAGTATGGGGGTCCCCGGACAGGGGGCTTACGAGCAGTACTTC.

V usage is TRBV4-3 and J usage is TRBJ2-2; 9 bases align to TRBD1. CDR3 size: 15 residues. After removal of 6 bases from V and 0 bases from J, the junction contained 2 bases not matched to a gene. CDR1 is LGHNA, CDR2 YSLEER, per germline. In nucleotides, the CDR3 is TGCGCCAGCAGACGACAGGGGGCGAACACCGGGGAGCTGTTTTTT. Translating it yields CASRRQGANTGELFF.

This clonotype was counted a few times. The V and J genes are TRBV5-4 and TRBJ2-5; 12 nucleotides match TRBD2. The V gene end was trimmed by 4 bases and the J gene end by 1 base; junction bases not matched to a gene: 5. This CDR3 contains 16 residues. Germline V gives CDR1 SGHNT, CDR2 YYREEE (reference sequence). The DNA for the CDR3 is TGTGCCAGCAGCCAACTAGCGGGGGGCTCCCAAGAGACCCAGTACTTC. This codes for CASSQLAGGSQETQYF.

This clonotype was seen at least ten times. The genes are TRBV5-1 and TRBJ2-7; 7 bases are a match to TRBD1. V shed 4 bases, J shed 6 bases, and the junction held 7 bases outside the gene matches. The CDR3 is 13 amino acids. Germline-derived CDR1 and CDR2 are SGHRS and YFSETQ. In DNA, the CDR3 is TGCGCCAGCAGCGTCAGGGGGTACGGCGAGCAGTACTTC. Amino acids: CASSVRGYGEQYF.

This clonotype came up a few times. CDR3 protein: CSASRSQMGDTQYF. CDR3 sequence (DNA): TGCAGTGCTAGTAGGTCGCAGATGGGAGATACGCAGTATTTT. The chain couples TRBV20-1 to TRBJ2-3, with D unresolved. The CDR3 is made up of 14 amino acids. Germline loops: CDR1 DFQATT, CDR2 SNEGSKA (reference sequence). The V gene lost 3 bases and the J gene lost 5 bases, with 15 bases spanning the gap.

The chain has TRBV5-4 and TRBJ2-7; 9 bases agree with TRBD1. CDR1 and CDR2 from the germline V gene are SGHNT and YYREEE (reference sequence). Germline trimming cut 0 bases from V and 6 bases from J; bases unmatched to any gene: 7. This CDR3 region has 15 residues. The CDR3 is CASSLARQGGSEQYF. CDR3 bases: TGTGCCAGCAGCTTGGCCCGACAGGGGGGCTCCGAGCAGTACTTC.

This clonotype turned up a few times. V and J are TRBV6-5 and TRBJ1-1, with D uncertain. Germline CDR1 and CDR2: MNHEY and SVGAGI. Deletions cut 6 bases from V and 3 bases from J, with 8 bases between. The CDR3 sequence is 12 residues long. As DNA, the CDR3 is TGTGCCAGCAGAATAGACGACACTGAAGCTTTCTTT. Translated: CASRIDDTEAFF.

This clonotype was detected many times. The rearrangement links TRBV11-2 to TRBJ2-3; possible D gene TRBD1, 5 bases. Looked up from germline, CDR1 is SGHAT and CDR2 is FQNNGV. CDR3 length: 12 amino acids. Trimming pared 6 bases from V and 9 bases from J, leaving 13 bases between. CDR3 loop: CASRYRTHTQYF. CDR3 in DNA: TGTGCCAGCAGATACAGGACCCACACGCAGTATTTT. The whole variable domain, filled in from reference TRBV11-2 and TRBJ2-3, reads EAGVAQSPRYKIIEKRQSVAFWCNPISGHATLYWYQQILGQGPKLLIQFQNNGVVDDSQLPKDRFSAERLKGVDSTLKIQPAKLEDSAVYLCASRYRTHTQYFGPGTRLTVL.

The rearrangement uses TRBV18 and TRBJ2-1, with D possibly matching TRBD1 (5 bases). Trimming removed 3 bases from V and 2 bases from J, with 11 bases in between. Germline-derived CDR1 and CDR2 are KGHSH and LQKENI. CDR3 length: 15 amino acids. In nucleotides, the CDR3 is TGTGCCAGCTCACCGGCAGGGTCCCCCTACAATGAGCAGTTCTTC. Protein sequence: CASSPAGSPYNEQFF.

The chain has TRBV6-5 and TRBJ2-5; possibly TRBD1 for D (6 bases). V lost 2 bases, J lost 2 bases, and 9 bases lay in between. This CDR3 has 14 residues. Germline CDR1 reads MNHEY; CDR2 reads SVGAGI. For the CDR3, the DNA is TGTGCCAGCAGTTACCAAACAGGGCAAGAGACCCAGTACTTC. It codes for CASSYQTGQETQYF.

A few counts support this clonotype. The chain recombines TRBV10-3 with TRBJ2-3, with D possibly TRBD1 on 6 matching bases. CDR3 size: 15 residues. Germline CDR1 and CDR2: ENHRY and SYGVKD. Trimming pared 10 bases from V and 2 bases from J, leaving 19 bases between. DNA of the CDR3: TGTGCCACCACCGACAGGCCCACGATCACAGATACGCAGTATTTT. Protein: CATTDRPTITDTQYF.

This clonotype was seen just once. The chain joins TRBV5-6 to TRBJ2-6, with 11 bases lining up with TRBD1. CDR1 is SGHDT and CDR2 is YYEEEE in the germline V gene. The CDR3 extends over 17 amino acids. The V segment lost 2 bases and the J segment 4 bases; nucleotides outside the gene matches: 5. As DNA, the CDR3 is TGTGCCAGCAGCTTTGGACAGGGGGCGCTGGGGGCCAACGTCCTGACTTTC. Translating gives CASSFGQGALGANVLTF.

The table lists this clonotype with many counts. The chain uses TRBV7-2 and TRBJ1-1, with no clear D. The CDR3 has 16 residues. Germline lookup yields CDR1 SGHTA and CDR2 FQGNSA. Trimming took 1 base from V and 4 from J, leaving 16 bases between them. DNA for the CDR3: TGTGCCAGCAGCTTAGAGGGCTTAGGCGTCCGCACTGAAGCTTTCTTT. Translation gives CASSLEGLGVRTEAFF.

The rearrangement uses TRBV12-3 or TRBV12-4 and TRBJ1-2; D is ambiguous. V lost 3 bases and J lost 8, with 7 bases in between. This CDR3 region has 11 residues. The CDR3: CASSLREGYTF. The DNA of the CDR3 is TGTGCCAGCAGTTTGAGGGAGGGCTACACCTTC.

CDR3 sequence: CASSPAAGNYGYTF. CDR3 bases: TGTGCCAGCTCACCAGCTGCCGGGAACTATGGCTACACCTTC. The chain recombines TRBV18 with TRBJ1-2; D remains ambiguous. V was clipped by 2 bases and J by 2 bases, with 9 bases between them. Germline CDR1 is KGHSH and CDR2 is LQKENI. The length of the CDR3 is 14 residues.

This clonotype has only a few counts. The chain uses TRBV7-2 and TRBJ1-2, with 8 bases aligning to TRBD1. Germline trimming cut 6 bases from V and 0 bases from J; bases unmatched to any gene: 6. CDR3 length: 15 amino acids. CDR1 is SGHTA, CDR2 FQGNSA, per germline. CDR3 DNA sequence: TGTGCCAGCAGATTCGACAGGGGAGCTAACTATGGCTACACCTTC. Translating gives CASRFDRGANYGYTF.

This chain connects TRBV6-5 to TRBJ1-1; D not resolved. The CDR3 is 13 residues long. CDR1 and CDR2 (germline): MNHEY, SVGAGI. The germline V and J ends were trimmed by 2 bases and 4 bases, with 8 bases remaining between them. The CDR3: CASSYGSGTEAFF. CDR3 bases: TGTGCCAGCAGTTACGGGTCGGGCACTGAAGCTTTCTTT.

The chain employs TRBV7-6 and TRBJ2-3; 11 bases fit TRBD1. Losses at the gene ends were 6 bases for V and 3 bases for J; bases not matched to a gene: 5. Per the germline V gene, CDR1 is SGHVS and CDR2 is FNYEAQ. This CDR3 region has 15 residues. CDR3 coding DNA: TGTGCCAGCAGAGTAGGACAGGGGGCTACAGATACGCAGTATTTT. As protein: CASRVGQGATDTQYF.

The rearrangement joins TRBV28 to TRBJ2-3; 7 bases are a match to TRBD2. CDR1 is MDHEN, CDR2 SYDVKM, per germline. The V segment lost 4 bases and the J segment 2 bases; nucleotides outside the gene matches: 9. CDR3 length equals 16 residues. The CDR3 reads CASSSGASGLTDTQYF. The DNA of the CDR3 is TGTGCCAGCAGTTCTGGCGCTAGCGGCCTCACAGATACGCAGTATTTT.

This clonotype was recorded a few times. The chain carries TRBV7-3 and TRBJ1-2, with TRBD1 matching over 9 bases. The CDR3 loop spans 13 amino acids. The V and J ends lost 5 bases and 7 bases, in that order; junction bases with no gene match: 5. The V gene's germline CDR1 is SGHTA and CDR2 FQGTGA. The CDR3 region has the DNA TGTGCCAGCAGCAACAGACAGGGGGGTGGCTACACCTTC. It is translated as CASSNRQGGGYTF.